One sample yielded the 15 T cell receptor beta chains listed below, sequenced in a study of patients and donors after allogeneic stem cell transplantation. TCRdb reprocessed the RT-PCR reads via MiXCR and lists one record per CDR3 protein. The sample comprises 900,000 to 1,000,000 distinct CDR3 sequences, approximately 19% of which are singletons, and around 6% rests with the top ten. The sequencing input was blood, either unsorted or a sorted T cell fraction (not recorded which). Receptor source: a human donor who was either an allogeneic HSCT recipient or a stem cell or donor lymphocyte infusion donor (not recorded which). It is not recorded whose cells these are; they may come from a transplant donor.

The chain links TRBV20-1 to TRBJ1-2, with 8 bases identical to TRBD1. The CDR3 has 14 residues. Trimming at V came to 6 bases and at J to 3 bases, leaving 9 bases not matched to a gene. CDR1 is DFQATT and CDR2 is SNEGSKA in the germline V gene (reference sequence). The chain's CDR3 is CSAQTDRADYGYTF. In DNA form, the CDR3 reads TGCAGTGCGCAAACGGACAGGGCAGACTATGGCTACACCTTC.

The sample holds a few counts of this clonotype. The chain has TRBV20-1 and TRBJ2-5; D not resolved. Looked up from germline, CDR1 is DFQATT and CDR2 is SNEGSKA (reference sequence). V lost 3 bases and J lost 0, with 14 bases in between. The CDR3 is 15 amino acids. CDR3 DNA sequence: TGCAGTGCTAGGCAGGATTTACTGTACCAAGAGACCCAGTACTTC. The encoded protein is CSARQDLLYQETQYF.

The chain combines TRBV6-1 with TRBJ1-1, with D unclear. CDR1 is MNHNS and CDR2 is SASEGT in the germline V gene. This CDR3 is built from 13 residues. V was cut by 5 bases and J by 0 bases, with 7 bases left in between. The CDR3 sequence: CASSRAVNTEAFF. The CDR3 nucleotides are TGTGCCAGCAGTCGGGCGGTGAACACTGAAGCTTTCTTT.

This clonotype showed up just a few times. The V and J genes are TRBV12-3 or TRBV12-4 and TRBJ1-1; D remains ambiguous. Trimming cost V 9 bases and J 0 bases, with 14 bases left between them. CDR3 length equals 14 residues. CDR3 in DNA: TGTGCCAGTCTCTTCGGCAGCTTGAACACTGAAGCTTTCTTT. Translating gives CASLFGSLNTEAFF.

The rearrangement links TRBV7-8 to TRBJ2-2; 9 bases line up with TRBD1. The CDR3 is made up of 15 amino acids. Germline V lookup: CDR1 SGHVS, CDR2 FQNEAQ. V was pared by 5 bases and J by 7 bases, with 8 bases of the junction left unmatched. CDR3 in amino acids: CASSDRDRAYGELFF. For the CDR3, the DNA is TGTGCCAGCAGCGACCGGGACAGGGCCTACGGGGAGCTGTTTTTT. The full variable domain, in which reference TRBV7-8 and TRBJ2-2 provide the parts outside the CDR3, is GAGVSQSPRYKVAKRGQDVALRCDPISGHVSLFWYQQALGQGPEFLTYFQNEAQLDKSGLPSDRFFAERPEGSVSTLKIQRTQQEDSAVYLCASSDRDRAYGELFFGEGSRLTVL.

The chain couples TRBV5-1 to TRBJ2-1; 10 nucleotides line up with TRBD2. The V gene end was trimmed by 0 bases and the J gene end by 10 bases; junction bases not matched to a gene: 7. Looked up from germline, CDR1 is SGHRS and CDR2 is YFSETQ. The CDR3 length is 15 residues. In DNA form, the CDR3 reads TGCGCCAGCAGCTTGGGGCTAGCGGGGGAGGAGGAGCAGTTCTTC. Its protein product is CASSLGLAGEEEQFF.

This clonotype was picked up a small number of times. CDR3 in DNA: TGTGCCAGCAGCTCGTGGGGGAGGAATACGCAGTATTTT. This sequence encodes CASSSWGRNTQYF. The V and J genes are TRBV7-2 and TRBJ2-3; D may be TRBD2 (6 bases). Trimming shortened V by 4 bases and J by 7 bases, and 12 bases separated the two germline ends. The CDR3 covers 13 residues. Germline CDR1 and CDR2: SGHTA and FQGNSA.

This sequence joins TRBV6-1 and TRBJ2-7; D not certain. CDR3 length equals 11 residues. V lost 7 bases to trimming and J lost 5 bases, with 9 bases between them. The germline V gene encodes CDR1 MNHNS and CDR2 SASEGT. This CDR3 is CASTAAHEQYF. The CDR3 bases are TGTGCCAGCACAGCAGCCCACGAGCAGTACTTC.

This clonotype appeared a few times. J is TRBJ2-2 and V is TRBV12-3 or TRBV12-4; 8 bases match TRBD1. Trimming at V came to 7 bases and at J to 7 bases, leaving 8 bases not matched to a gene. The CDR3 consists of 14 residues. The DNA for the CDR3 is TGTGCCAGCATACAGGACAGGGAAAACGGGGAGCTGTTTTTT. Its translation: CASIQDRENGELFF.

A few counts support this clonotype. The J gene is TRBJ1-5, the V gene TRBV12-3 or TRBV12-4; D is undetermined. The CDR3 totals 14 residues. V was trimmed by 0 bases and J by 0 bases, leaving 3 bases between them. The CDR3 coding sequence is TGTGCCAGCAGTTTAGCGCATAGCAATCAGCCCCAGCATTTT. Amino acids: CASSLAHSNQPQHF.

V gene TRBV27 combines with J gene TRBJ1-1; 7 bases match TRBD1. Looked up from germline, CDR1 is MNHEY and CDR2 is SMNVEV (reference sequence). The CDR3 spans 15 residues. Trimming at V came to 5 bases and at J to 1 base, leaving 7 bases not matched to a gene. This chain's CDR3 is CASSPRTGRNTEAFF. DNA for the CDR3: TGTGCCAGCAGTCCGCGGACAGGTAGGAACACTGAAGCTTTCTTT.

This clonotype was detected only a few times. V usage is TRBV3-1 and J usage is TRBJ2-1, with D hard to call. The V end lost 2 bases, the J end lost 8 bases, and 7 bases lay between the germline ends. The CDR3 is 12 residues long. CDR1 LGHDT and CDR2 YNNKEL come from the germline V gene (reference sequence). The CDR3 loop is CASSQQIYEQFF. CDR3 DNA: TGTGCCAGCAGCCAACAGATATATGAGCAGTTCTTC.

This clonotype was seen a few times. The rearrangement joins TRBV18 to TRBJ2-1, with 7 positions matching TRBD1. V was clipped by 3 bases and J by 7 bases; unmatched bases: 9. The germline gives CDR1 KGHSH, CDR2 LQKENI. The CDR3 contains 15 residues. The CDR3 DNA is TGTGCCAGCTCACCGACGCCAGGGGGAGTTAATGAGCAGTTCTTC. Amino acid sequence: CASSPTPGGVNEQFF.

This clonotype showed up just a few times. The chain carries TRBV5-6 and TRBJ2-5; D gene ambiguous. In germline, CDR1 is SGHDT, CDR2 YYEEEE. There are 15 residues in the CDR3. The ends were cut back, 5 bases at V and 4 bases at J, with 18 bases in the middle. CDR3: CASSPTPGVRETQYF. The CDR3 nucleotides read TGTGCCAGCAGTCCAACACCCGGCGTGCGAGAGACCCAGTACTTC.

This CDR3 reads CASSSRTGVGNTIYF. CDR3 DNA: TGTGCCAGCAGTTCAAGAACAGGGGTAGGAAACACCATATATTTT. The chain uses TRBV12-3 or TRBV12-4 and TRBJ1-3; the match to TRBD1 covers 7 bases. Losses at the gene ends were 4 bases for V and 4 bases for J; bases not matched to a gene: 7. This CDR3 is 15 amino acids long.